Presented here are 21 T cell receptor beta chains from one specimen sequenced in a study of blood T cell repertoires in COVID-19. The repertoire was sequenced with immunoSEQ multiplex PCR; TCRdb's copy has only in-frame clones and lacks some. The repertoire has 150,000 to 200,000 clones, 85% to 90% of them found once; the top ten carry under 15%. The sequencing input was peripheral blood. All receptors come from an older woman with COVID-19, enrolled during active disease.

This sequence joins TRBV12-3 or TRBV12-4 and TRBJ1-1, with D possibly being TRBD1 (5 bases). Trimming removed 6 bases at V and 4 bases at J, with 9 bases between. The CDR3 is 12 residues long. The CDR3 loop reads CASRQGATEAFF. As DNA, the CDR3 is TGTGCCAGCAGGCAAGGGGCCACTGAAGCTTTCTTT.

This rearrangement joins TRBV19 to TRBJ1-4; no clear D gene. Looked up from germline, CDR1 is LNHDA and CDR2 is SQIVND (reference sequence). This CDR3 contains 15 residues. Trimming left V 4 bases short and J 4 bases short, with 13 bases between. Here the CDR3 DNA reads TGTGCCAGTAGTACCAGGACTCTGTATAATGAAAAACTGTTTTTT. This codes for CASSTRTLYNEKLFF.

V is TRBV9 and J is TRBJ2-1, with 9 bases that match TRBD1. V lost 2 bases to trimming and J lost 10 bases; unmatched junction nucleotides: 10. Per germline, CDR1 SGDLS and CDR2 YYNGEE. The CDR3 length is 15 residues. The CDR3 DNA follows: TGTGCCAGCAGCGTTTGGGACAGGGACGGTGAGGAGCAGTTCTTC. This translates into CASSVWDRDGEEQFF.

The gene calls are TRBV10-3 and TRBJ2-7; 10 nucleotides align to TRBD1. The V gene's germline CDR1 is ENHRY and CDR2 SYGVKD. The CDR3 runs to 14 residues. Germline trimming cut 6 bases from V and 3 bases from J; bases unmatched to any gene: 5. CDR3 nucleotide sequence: TGTGCCATCAGACACCGGGACAGGGGCTACGAGCAGTACTTC. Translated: CAIRHRDRGYEQYF.

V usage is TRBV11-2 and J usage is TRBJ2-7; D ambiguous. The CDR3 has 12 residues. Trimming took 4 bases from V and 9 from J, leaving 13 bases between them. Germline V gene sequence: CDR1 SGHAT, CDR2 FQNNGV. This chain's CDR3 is CASSWFPLGQYF. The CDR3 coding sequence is TGTGCCAGCAGCTGGTTTCCCCTAGGGCAGTACTTC.

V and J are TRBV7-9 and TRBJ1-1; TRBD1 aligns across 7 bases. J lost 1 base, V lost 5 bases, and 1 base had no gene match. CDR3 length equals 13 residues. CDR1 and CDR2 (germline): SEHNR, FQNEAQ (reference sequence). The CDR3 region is CASSRQGNTEAFF. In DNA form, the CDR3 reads TGTGCCAGCAGCAGACAGGGGAACACTGAAGCTTTCTTT. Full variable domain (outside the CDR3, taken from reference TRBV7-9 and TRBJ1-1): DTGVSQNPRHKITKRGQNVTFRCDPISEHNRLYWYRQTLGQGPEFLTYFQNEAQLEKSRLLSDRFSAERPKGSFSTLEIQRTEQGDSAMYLCASSRQGNTEAFFGQGTRLTVV.

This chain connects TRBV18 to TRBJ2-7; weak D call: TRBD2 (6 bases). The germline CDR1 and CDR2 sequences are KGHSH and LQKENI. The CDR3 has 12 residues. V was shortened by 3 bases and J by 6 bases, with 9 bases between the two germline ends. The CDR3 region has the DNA TGTGCCAGCTCACCGGGAGGAGTCGAGCAGTACTTC. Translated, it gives CASSPGGVEQYF.

Here the CDR3 reads CASSLLGTRGSPLHF. The CDR3 DNA follows: TGTGCCAGCAGCTTATTAGGAACAAGAGGTTCACCCCTCCACTTT. The rearrangement joins TRBV11-3 to TRBJ1-6; no definite D call. The CDR3 covers 15 residues. V lost 2 bases and J 9 bases, leaving 14 bases between the germline ends. CDR1 is SGHNT, CDR2 YENEEA, per germline.

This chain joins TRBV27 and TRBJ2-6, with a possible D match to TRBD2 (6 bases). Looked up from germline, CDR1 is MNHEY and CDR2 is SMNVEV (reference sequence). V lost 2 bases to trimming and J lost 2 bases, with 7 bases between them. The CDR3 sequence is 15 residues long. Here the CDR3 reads CASSLGGAGANVLTF. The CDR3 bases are TGTGCCAGCAGTTTAGGAGGGGCTGGGGCCAACGTCCTGACTTTC.

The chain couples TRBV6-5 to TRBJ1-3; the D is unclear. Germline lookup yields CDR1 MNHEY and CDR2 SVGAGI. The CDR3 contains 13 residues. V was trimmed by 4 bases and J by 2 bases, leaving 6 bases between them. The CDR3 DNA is TGTGCCAGCAGTTCTGCAGCTGGAAACACCATATATTTT. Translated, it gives CASSSAAGNTIYF.

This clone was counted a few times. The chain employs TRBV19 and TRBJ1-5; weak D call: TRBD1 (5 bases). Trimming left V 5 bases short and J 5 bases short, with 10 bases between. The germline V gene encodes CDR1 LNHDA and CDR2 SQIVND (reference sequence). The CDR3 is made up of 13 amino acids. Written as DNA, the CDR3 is TGTGCCAGTAGTCCACAGGAGTATCAGCCCCAGCATTTT. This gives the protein CASSPQEYQPQHF.

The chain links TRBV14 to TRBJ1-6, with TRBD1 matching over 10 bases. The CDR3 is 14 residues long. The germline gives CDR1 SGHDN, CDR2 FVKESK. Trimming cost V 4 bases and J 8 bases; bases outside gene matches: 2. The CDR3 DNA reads TGTGCCAGCAGCCGGGGACAGGGGTATTCACCCCTCCACTTT. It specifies CASSRGQGYSPLHF.

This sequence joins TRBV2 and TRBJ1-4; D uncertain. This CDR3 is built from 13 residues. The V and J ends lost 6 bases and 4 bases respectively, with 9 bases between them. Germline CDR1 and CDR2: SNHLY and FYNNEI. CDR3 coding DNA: TGTGCCAGCAGGTACAGCTTTAATGAAAAACTGTTTTTT. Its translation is CASRYSFNEKLFF.

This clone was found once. The DNA for the CDR3 is TGTGCCAGCAGTGCTGGGACACCCAGCAATCAGCCCCAGCATTTT. As protein: CASSAGTPSNQPQHF. The chain joins TRBV28 to TRBJ1-5, with a tentative D call TRBD1 (6 bases). The CDR3 extends over 15 amino acids. Germline V lookup: CDR1 MDHEN, CDR2 SYDVKM. V was clipped by 5 bases and J by 1 base, with 12 bases between them.

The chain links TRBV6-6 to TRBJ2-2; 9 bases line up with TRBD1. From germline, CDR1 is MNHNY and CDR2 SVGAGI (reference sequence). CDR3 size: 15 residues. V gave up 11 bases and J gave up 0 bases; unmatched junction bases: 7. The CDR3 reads CAGQGTLTNTGELFF. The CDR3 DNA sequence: TGTGCCGGACAGGGGACGCTGACGAACACCGGGGAGCTGTTTTTT.

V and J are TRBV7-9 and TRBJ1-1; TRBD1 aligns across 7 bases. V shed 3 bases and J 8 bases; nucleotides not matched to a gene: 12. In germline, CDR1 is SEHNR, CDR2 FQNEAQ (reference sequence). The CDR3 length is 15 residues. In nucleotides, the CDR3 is TGTGCCAGCAGCTTTCCGAGACAGGGTCTCCCCGAAGCTTTCTTT. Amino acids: CASSFPRQGLPEAFF.

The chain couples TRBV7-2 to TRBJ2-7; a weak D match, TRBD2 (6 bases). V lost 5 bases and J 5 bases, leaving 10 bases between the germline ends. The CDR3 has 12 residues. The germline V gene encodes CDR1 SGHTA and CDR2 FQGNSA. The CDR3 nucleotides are TGTGCCAGCAGCCCGACTAGGAACGAGCAGTACTTC. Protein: CASSPTRNEQYF.

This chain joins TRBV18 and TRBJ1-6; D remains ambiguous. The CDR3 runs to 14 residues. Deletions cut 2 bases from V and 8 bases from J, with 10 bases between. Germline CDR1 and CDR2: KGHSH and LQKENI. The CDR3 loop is CASSPTGDDSPLHF. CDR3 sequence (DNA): TGTGCCAGCTCACCAACCGGGGATGATTCACCCCTCCACTTT.

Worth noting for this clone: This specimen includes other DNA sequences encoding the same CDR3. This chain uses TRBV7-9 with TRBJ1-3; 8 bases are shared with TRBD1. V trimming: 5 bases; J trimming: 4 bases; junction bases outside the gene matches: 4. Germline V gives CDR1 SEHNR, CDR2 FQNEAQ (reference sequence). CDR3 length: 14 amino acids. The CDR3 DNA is TGTGCCAGCAGCCCCGGGACAGGAGGAAACACCATATATTTT. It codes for CASSPGTGGNTIYF.

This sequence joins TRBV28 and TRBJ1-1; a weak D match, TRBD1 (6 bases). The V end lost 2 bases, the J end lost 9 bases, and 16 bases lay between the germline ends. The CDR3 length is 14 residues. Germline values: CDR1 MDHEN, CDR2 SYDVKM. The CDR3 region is CASSLPRGGAQAFF. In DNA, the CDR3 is TGTGCCAGCAGTTTACCCCGTGGGGGCGCCCAAGCTTTCTTT.

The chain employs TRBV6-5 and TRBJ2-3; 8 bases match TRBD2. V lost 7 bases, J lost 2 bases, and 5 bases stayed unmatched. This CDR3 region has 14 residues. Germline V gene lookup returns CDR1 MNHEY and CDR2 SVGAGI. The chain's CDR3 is CASKPGGSTDTQYF. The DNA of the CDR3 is TGTGCCAGCAAGCCGGGGGGGTCCACAGATACGCAGTATTTT.